Sequencing of this TCR beta chain was carried out in a study of blood T cell repertoires in COVID-19. Study details: There were acute and convalescent COVID-19 samples, and they came from the United States, Italy and Spain. The cDNA or gDNA used as material had been derived from T cells, B-cell-depleted T cells, or PBMCs.

The CDR3 covers 15 residues. Trimming stripped 0 bases from V and 4 bases from J, with 10 bases between. This clone was observed a single time. Only in-frame clones appear in the TCRdb table, and some are missing; sequencing was by immunoSEQ multiplex PCR. The data show under 30,000 clones, about 89% seen once. This receptor was identified in a man between 45 and 60 years old with active COVID-19. The sequencing sample was made of peripheral blood. The chain carries TRBV23-1 and TRBJ2-4; D uncertain. TRBV23-1 belongs to the ORF category, with a function that is uncertain. The CDR3: CASSQSVGLKNIQYF. The CDR3 nucleotides are TGCGCCAGCAGTCAATCGGTGGGCCTGAAAAACATTCAGTACTTC.